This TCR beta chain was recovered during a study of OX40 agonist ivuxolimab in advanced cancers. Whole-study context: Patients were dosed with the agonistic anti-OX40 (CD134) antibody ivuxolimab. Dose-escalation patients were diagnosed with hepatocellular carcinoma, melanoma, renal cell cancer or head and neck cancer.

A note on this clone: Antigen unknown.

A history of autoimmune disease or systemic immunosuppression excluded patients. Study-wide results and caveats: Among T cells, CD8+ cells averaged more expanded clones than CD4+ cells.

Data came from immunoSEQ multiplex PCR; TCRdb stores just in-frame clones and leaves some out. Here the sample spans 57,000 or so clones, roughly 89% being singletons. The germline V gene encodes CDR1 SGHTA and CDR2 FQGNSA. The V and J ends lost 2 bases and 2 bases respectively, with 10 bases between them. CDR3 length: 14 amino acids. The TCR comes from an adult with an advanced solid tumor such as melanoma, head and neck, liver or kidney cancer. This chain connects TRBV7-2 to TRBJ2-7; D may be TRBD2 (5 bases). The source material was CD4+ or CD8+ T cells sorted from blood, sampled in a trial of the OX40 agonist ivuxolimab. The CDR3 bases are TGTGCCAGCAGCTTACTTGCGGGTACCTACGAGCAGTACTTC. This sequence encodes CASSLLAGTYEQYF.